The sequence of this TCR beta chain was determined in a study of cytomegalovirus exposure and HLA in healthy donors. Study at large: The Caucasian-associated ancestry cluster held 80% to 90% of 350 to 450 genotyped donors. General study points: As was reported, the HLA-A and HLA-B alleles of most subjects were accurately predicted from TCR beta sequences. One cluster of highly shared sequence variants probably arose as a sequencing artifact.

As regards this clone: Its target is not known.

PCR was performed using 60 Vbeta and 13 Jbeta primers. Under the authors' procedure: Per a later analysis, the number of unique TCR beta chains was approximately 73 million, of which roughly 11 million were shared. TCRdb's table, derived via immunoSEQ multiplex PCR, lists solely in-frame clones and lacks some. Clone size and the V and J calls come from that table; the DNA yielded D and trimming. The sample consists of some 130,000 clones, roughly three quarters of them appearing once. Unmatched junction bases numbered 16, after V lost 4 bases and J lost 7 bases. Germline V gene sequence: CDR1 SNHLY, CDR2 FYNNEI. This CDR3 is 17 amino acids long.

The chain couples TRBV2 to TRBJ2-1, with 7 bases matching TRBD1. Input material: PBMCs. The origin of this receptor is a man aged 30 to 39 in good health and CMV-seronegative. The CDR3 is CASSGQGRRPWTNEQFF. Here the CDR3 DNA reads TGTGCCAGCAGTGGACAGGGAAGGCGGCCGTGGACAAATGAGCAGTTCTTC.